This passage covers 6 T cell receptor beta chains from one sample sequenced in a study of T-cell memory formation after mild COVID-19. From the 5' RACE reads, TCRdb called clonotypes with MiXCR, one entry per CDR3 protein. The data hold fewer than 550,000 distinct CDR3 sequences, with 15% to 20% observed a single time. The sequencing input was PBMCs or a T cell subset sorted from them (not recorded which). Receptors originate from an adult woman who had mild COVID-19 (a few samples of this study predate the infection). Cell type and time point are not known.

This clonotype was observed a handful of times. The chain joins TRBV2 to TRBJ2-2; no reliable D call. The ends were cut back, 5 bases at V and 2 bases at J, with 12 bases in the middle. Germline V gene sequence: CDR1 SNHLY, CDR2 FYNNEI. CDR3 length: 15 amino acids. CDR3: CASSLLPGNTGELFF. CDR3 DNA sequence: TGTGCCAGCAGTCTCCTGCCGGGCAACACCGGGGAGCTGTTTTTT.

The chain is built from TRBV5-1 and TRBJ2-3; 8 positions agree with TRBD1. The germline CDR1 and CDR2 sequences are SGHRS and YFSETQ. With V trimmed by 1 base and J by 0 bases, 4 bases remained unmatched. The CDR3 has 16 amino acids. The CDR3 is CASSLPQGASTDTQYF. The CDR3, as DNA: TGCGCCAGCAGCTTGCCTCAGGGGGCCAGCACAGATACGCAGTATTTT.

This clonotype was observed a few times. This chain uses TRBV5-4 with TRBJ2-5, with 8 bases that match TRBD1. The V segment lost 2 bases and the J segment 5 bases; nucleotides outside the gene matches: 5. In germline, CDR1 is SGHNT, CDR2 YYREEE (reference sequence). The CDR3 spans 14 residues. The CDR3 DNA follows: TGTGCCAGCAGCTTCCCAGGGGGCGATGAGACCCAGTACTTC. Protein: CASSFPGGDETQYF.

The V and J genes are TRBV7-9 and TRBJ1-1, with D perhaps matching TRBD1 (5 bases). The CDR3 is 14 residues long. Germline loops: CDR1 SEHNR, CDR2 FQNEAQ (reference sequence). V lost 5 bases, J lost 1 base, and 11 bases lay in between. The CDR3 protein is CASSPTRANTEAFF. The CDR3 DNA reads TGTGCCAGCAGCCCGACCAGGGCGAACACTGAAGCTTTCTTT.

This clonotype was detected only a few times. The CDR3 region is CASSSGQGNSYEQYF. Written as DNA, the CDR3 is TGTGCCAGCAGCTCGGGACAGGGGAACTCCTACGAGCAGTACTTC. The V call is TRBV13, the J call TRBJ2-7; TRBD1 matches 10 bases. This CDR3 is built from 15 residues. V shed 4 bases, J shed 0 bases, and the junction held 3 bases outside the gene matches. Per germline, CDR1 PRHDT and CDR2 FYEKMQ (reference sequence).

This clonotype was counted a few times. The rearrangement uses TRBV4-1 and TRBJ2-1; D is unresolved. Between the trimmed V and J ends, which lost 5 bases and 3 bases, there was a span of 5 bases. CDR3 length: 12 residues. Per germline, CDR1 MGHRA and CDR2 YSYEKL. CDR3 loop: CASSRYYNEQFF. CDR3 DNA sequence: TGCGCCAGCAGCAGGTACTACAATGAGCAGTTCTTC.